Sequencing of this TCR beta chain was carried out in a study of beta chain features in type 1 diabetes. General study points: Insertions were fewer and deletions more numerous at VDJ junctions in type 1 diabetes patients.

The investigators reverse transcribed all of the isolated RNA, so they sequenced expressed TCRB transcripts. The protocol was immunoSEQ multiplex PCR, while the TCRdb copy is restricted to in-frame clones and leaves out a portion. The sample records roughly 45,000 clones, roughly 50% being singletons. This clone was detected a few times. The target antigen is unknown. Via the markers CD45RO/CCR7/CD25/CD127/CD95/CD27, stem cell-like memory, regulatory, central memory and naive CD4+ cells were sorted. CDR3 length: 16 amino acids. In germline, CDR1 is MDHEN, CDR2 SYDVKM. Trimming at V came to 7 bases and at J to 1 base, leaving 5 bases not matched to a gene.

The chain joins TRBV28 to TRBJ2-2; 11 positions agree with TRBD2. Sequenced: stem cell memory CD4+ T cells from blood. This clonotype originated in a woman in her twenties or thirties in good health. As DNA, the CDR3 is TGTGCCAGCATTGTAGCGGGAGGGGGGAACACCGGGGAGCTGTTTTTT. The encoded protein is CASIVAGGGNTGELFF.